This TCR beta chain was retrieved from a study of human T cells and chemical hapten exposure. J was trimmed by 0 bases and V by 5 bases; bases with no gene match: 9. Germline V lookup: CDR1 MNHEY, CDR2 SVGAGI. This CDR3 contains 17 residues. Time point specified: healthy volunteer bleed at 6 weeks. From whole blood left unfractionated, total RNA was extracted. This clonotype has more than one count but fewer than ten. From the RACE reads, TCRdb called clonotypes with MiXCR, one entry per CDR3 protein. Among about 77,000 distinct CDR3 sequences listed, 7% to 9.5% were seen once. Sample: whole blood. The chain employs TRBV6-5 and TRBJ1-4, with 7 bases lining up with TRBD1. The receptor comes from a female donor in good health. Some clones in this sample may be carry-over from other donors' samples. The CDR3: CASSRNPTGATNEKLFF. The DNA for the CDR3 is TGTGCCAGCAGTCGCAACCCCACAGGGGCAACTAATGAAAAACTGTTTTTT.